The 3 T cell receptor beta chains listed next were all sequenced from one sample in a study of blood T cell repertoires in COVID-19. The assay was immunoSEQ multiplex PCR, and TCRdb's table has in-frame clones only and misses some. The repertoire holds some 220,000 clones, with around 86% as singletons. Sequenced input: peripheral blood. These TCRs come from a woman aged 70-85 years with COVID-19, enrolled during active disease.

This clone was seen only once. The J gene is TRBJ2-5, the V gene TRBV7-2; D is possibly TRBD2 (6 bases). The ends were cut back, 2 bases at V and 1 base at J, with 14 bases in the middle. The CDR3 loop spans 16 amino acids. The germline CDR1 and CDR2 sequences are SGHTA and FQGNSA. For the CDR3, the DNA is TGTGCCAGCAGCTTAAGTTTCGGAGCGGGCCAAGAGACCCAGTACTTC. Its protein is CASSLSFGAGQETQYF.

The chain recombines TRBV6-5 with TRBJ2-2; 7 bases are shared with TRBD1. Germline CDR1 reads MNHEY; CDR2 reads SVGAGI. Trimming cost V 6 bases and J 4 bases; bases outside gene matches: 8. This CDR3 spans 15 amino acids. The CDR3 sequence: CASRSGTVSTGELFF. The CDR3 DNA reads TGTGCCAGCAGATCCGGGACAGTTTCCACCGGGGAGCTGTTTTTT.

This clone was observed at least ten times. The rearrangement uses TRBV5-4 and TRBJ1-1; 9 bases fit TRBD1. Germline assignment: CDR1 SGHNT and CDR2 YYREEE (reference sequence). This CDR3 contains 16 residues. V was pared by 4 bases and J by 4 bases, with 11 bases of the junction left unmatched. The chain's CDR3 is CASSRPGTGIVTEAFF. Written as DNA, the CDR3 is TGTGCCAGCAGCCGTCCCGGGACAGGGATCGTCACTGAAGCTTTCTTT.